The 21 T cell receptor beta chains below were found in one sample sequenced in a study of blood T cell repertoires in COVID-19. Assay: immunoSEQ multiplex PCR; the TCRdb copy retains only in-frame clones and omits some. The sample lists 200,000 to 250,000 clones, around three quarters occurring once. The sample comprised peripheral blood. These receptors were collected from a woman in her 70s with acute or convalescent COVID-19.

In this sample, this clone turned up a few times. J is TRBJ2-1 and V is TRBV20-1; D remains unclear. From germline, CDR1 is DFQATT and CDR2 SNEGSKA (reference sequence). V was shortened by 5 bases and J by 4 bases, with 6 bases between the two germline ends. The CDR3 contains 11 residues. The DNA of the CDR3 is TGCAGTGCTCACAGATACAATGAGCAGTTCTTC. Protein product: CSAHRYNEQFF.

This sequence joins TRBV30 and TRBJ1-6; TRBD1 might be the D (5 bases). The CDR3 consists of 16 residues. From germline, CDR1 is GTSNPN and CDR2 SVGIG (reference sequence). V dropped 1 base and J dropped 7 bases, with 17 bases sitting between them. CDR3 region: CAWSGLSGFRNSPLHF. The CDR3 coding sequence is TGTGCCTGGAGTGGTCTATCAGGGTTTCGAAATTCACCCCTCCACTTT.

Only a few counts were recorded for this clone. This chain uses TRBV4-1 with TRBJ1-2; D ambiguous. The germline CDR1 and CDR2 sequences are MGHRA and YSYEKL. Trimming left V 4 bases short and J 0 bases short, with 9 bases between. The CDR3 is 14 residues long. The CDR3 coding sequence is TGCGCCAGCAGCCCAGGCGTGTCTAACTATGGCTACACCTTC. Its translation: CASSPGVSNYGYTF.

The CDR3 DNA is TGTGCCAGCAGCCCTCGCGCGTCCTCCTACGAGCAGTACTTC. Translation gives CASSPRASSYEQYF. This rearrangement joins TRBV7-6 to TRBJ2-7; D gene unclear. CDR1 and CDR2 (germline): SGHVS, FNYEAQ. The germline V and J ends were trimmed by 5 bases and 0 bases, with 11 bases remaining between them. This CDR3 spans 14 amino acids.

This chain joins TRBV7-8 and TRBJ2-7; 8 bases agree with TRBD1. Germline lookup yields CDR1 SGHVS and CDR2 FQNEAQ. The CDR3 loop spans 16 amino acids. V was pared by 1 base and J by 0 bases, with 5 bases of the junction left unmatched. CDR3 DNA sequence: TGTGCCAGCAGCTTAGGGTACAGGGGGAGCTCCTACGAGCAGTACGTC. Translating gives CASSLGYRGSSYEQYV.

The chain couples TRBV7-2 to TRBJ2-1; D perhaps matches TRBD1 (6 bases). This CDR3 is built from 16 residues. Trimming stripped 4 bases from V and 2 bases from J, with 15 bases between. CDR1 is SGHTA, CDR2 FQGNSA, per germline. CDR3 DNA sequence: TGTGCCAGCAGCTCCGGACAGTCTATTGCCTACAATGAGCAGTTCTTC. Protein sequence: CASSSGQSIAYNEQFF.

The DNA for the CDR3 is TGTGCCAGTAGTCACCATAGTGGGGCCGACAGGTCCGGTGAGCAGTTCTTC. Protein product: CASSHHSGADRSGEQFF. The chain links TRBV19 to TRBJ2-1, with D tentatively TRBD1 (6 bases). The germline CDR1 and CDR2 sequences are LNHDA and SQIVND (reference sequence). Trimming removed 5 bases from V and 9 bases from J, with 26 bases in between. The CDR3 covers 17 residues. Based on the CDR3 plus reference TRBV19 and TRBJ2-1, the full variable domain is DGGITQSPKYLFRKEGQNVTLSCEQNLNHDAMYWYRQDPGQGLRLIYYSQIVNDFQKGDIAEGYSVSREKKESFPLTVTSAQKNPTAFYLCASSHHSGADRSGEQFFGPGTRLTVL.

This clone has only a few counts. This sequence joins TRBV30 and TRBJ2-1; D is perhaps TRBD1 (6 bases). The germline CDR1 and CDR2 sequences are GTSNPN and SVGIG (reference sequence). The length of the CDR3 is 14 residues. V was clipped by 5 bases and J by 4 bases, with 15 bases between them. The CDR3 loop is CAWSTTTGYNEQFF. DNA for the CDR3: TGTGCCTGGTCGACCACCACAGGGTACAATGAGCAGTTCTTC.

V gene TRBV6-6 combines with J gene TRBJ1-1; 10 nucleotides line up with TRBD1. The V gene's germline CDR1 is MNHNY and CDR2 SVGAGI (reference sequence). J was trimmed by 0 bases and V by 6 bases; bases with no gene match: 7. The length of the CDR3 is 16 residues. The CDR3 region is CASRSGTGVMNTEAFF. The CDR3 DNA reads TGTGCCAGCAGATCCGGGACAGGGGTCATGAACACTGAAGCTTTCTTT.

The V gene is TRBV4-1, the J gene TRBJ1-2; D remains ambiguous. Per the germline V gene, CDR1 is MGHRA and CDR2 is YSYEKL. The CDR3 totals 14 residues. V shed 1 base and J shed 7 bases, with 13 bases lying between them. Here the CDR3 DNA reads TGCGCCAGCAGCCAAGTTGGCGGCCCCCCTGGCTACACCTTC. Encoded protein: CASSQVGGPPGYTF.

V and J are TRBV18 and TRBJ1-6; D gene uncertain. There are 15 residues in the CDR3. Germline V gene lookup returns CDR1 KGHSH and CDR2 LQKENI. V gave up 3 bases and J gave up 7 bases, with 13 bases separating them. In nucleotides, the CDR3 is TGTGCCAGCTCACCGGGAGCCGTTGGAAATTCACCCCTCCACTTT. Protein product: CASSPGAVGNSPLHF.

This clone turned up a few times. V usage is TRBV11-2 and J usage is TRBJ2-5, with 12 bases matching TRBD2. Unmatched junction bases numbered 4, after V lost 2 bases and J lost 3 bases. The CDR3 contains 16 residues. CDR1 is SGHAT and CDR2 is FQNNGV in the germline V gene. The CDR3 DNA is TGTGCCAGCAGCTTATCCAGACTAGCGGGGGAAGAGACCCAGTACTTC. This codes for CASSLSRLAGEETQYF.

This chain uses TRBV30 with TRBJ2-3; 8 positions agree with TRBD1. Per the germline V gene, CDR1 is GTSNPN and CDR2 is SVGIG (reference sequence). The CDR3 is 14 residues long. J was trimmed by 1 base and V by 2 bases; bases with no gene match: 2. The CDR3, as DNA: TGTGCCTGGAGTTCGGGACAGGGCACAGATACGCAGTATTTT. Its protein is CAWSSGQGTDTQYF.

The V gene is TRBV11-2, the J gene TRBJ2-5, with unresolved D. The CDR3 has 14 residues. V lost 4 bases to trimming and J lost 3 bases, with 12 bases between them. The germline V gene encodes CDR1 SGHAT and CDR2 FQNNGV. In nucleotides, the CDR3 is TGTGCCAGCAGCTCCCGAGCACCCAAAGAGACCCAGTACTTC. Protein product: CASSSRAPKETQYF.

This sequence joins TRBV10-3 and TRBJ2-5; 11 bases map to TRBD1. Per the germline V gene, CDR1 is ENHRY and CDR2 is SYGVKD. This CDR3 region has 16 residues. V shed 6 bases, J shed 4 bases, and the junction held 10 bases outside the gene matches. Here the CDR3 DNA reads TGTGCCATCAGCCTCATGGACAGGGGGCTGGGAGAGACCCAGTACTTC. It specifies CAISLMDRGLGETQYF.

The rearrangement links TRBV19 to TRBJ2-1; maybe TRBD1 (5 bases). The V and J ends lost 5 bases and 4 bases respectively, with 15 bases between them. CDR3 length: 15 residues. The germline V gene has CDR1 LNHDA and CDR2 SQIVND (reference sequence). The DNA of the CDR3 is TGTGCCAGTAGTCTGGGGCAAATAAGATACAATGAGCAGTTCTTC. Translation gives CASSLGQIRYNEQFF.

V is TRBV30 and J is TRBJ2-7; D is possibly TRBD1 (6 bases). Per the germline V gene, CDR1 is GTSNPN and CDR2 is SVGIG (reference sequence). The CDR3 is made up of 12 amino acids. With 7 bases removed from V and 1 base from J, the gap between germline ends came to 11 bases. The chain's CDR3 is CASPTGSYEQYF. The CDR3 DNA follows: TGTGCCTCTCCGACAGGTTCCTACGAGCAGTACTTC. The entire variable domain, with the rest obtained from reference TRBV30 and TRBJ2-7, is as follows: SQTIHQWPATLVQPVGSPLSLECTVEGTSNPNLYWYRQAAGRGLQLLFYSVGIGQISSEVPQNLSASRPQDRQFILSSKKLLLSDSGFYLCASPTGSYEQYFGPGTRLTVT.

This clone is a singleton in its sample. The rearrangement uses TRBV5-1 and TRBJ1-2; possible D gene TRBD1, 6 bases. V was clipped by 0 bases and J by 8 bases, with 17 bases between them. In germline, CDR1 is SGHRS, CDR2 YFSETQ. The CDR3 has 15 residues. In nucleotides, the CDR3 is TGCGCCAGCAGCTTGGTGCTCCAGGGGACGGGAGGCTACACCTTC. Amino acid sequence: CASSLVLQGTGGYTF.

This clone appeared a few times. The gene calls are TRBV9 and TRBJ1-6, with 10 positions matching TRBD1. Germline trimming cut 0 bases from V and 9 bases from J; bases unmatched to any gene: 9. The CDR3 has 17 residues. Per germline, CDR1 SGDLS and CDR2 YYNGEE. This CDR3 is CASSVGGAGTGVSPLHF. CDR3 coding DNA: TGTGCCAGCAGCGTAGGGGGGGCTGGGACAGGGGTTTCACCCCTCCACTTT.

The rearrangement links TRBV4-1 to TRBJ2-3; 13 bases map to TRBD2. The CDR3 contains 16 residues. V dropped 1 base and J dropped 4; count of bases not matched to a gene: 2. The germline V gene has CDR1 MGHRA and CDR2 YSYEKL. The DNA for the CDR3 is TGCGCCAGCAGCCAAGTACTAGCGGGGGGGGCAGATACGCAGTATTTT. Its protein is CASSQVLAGGADTQYF.

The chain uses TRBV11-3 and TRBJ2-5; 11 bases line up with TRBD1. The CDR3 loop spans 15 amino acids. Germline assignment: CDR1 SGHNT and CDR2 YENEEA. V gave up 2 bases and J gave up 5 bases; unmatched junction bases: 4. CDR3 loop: CASSLYGTGGETQYF. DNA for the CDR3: TGTGCCAGCAGCTTATACGGGACAGGGGGTGAGACCCAGTACTTC.